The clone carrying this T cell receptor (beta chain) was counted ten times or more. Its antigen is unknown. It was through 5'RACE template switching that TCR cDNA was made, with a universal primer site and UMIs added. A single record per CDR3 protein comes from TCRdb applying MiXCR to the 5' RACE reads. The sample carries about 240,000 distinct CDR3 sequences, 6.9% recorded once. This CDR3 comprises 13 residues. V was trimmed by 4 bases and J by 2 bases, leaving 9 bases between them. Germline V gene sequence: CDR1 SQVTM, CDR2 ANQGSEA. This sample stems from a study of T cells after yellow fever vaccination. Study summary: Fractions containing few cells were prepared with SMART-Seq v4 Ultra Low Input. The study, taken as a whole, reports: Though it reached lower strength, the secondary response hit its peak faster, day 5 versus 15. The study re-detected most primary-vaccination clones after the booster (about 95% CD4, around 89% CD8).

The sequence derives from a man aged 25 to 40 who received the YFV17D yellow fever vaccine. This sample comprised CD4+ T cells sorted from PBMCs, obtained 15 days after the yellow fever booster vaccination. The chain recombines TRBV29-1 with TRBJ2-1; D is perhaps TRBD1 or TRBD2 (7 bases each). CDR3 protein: CSVAGGAYNEQFF. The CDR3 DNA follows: TGCAGCGTTGCAGGGGGGGCCTACAATGAGCAGTTCTTC.